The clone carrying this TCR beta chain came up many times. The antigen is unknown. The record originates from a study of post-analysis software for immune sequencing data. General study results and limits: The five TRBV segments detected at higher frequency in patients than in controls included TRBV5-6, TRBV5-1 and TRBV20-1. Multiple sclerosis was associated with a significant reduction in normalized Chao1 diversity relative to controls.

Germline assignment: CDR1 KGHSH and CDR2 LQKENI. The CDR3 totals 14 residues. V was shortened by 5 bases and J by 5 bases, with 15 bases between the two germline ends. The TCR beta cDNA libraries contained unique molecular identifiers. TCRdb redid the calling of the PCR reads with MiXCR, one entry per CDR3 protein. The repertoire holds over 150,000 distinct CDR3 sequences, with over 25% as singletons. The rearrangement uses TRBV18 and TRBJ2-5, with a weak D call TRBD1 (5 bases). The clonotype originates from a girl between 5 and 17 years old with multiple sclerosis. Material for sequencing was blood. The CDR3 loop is CASSTRALQETQYF. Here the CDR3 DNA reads TGTGCCAGCTCAACCAGGGCTCTTCAGGAGACCCAGTACTTC.